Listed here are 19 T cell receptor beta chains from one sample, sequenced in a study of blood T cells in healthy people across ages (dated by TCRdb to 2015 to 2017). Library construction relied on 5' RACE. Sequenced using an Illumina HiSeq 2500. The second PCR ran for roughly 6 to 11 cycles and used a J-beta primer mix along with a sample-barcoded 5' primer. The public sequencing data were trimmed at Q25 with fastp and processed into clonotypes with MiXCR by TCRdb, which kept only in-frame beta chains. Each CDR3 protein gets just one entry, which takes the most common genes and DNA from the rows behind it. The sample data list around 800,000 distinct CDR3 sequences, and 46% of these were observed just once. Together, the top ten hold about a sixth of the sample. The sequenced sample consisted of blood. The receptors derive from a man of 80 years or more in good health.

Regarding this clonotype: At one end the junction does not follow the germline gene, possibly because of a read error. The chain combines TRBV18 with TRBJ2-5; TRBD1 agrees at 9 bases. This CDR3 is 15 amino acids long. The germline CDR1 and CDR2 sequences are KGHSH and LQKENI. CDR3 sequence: CASSPDGDRDETQNF. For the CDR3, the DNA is TGTGCCAGCTCACCTGATGGGGACAGGGATGAGACCCAGAACTTC. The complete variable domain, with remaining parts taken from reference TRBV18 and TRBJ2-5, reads NAGVMQNPRHLVRRRGQEARLRCSPMKGHSHVYWYRQLPEEGLKFMVYLQKENIIDESGMPKERFSAEFPKEGPSILRIQQVVRGDSAAYFCASSPDGDRDETQNFGPGTRLLVL.

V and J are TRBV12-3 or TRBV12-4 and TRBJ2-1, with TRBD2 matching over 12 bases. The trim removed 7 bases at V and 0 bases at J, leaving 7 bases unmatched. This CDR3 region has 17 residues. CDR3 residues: CASTRTSGTSSYNEQFF. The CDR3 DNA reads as TGTGCCAGCACCCGGACTAGCGGGACAAGCTCCTACAATGAGCAGTTCTTC.

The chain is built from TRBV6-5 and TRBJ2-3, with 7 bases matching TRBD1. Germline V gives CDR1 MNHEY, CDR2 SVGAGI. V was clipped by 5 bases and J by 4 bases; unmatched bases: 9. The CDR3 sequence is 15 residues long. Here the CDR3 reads CASSAATGRADTQYF. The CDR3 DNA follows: TGTGCCAGCAGTGCAGCGACAGGGCGGGCAGATACGCAGTATTTT.

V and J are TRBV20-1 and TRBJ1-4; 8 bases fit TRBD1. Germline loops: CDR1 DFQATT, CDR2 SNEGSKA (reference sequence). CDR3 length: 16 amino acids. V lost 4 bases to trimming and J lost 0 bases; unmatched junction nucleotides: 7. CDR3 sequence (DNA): TGCAGTGCTACCTCGGGACAGGCCCCAACTAATGAAAAACTGTTTTTT. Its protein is CSATSGQAPTNEKLFF.

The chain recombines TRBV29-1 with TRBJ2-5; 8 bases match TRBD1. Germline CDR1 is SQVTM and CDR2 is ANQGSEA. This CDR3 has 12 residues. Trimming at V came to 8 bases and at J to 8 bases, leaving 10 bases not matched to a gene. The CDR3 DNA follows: TGCAGCTTAGGGACAGGCCGGGGTACCCAGTACTTC. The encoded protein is CSLGTGRGTQYF.

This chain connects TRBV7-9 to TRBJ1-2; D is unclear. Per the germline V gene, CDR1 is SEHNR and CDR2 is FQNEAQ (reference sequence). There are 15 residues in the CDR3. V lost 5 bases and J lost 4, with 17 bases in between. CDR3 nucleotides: TGTGCCAGCAGCACCGTCGGGTTCAGCCCCTATGGCTACACCTTC. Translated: CASSTVGFSPYGYTF.

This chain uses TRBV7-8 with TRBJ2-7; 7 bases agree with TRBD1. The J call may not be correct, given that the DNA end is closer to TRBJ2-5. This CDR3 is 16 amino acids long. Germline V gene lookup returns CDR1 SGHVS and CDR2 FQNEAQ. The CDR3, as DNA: TGTGCCAGCAGCAAAAGACAGGGCTTGTACGTCGAGACCCAGTACTTC. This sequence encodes CASSKRQGLYVETQYF.

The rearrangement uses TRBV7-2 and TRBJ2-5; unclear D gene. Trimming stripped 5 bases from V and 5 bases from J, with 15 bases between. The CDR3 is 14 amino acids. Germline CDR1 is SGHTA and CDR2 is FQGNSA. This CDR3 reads CASSTLSVMETQYF. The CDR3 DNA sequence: TGTGCCAGCAGCACCCTGTCAGTAATGGAGACCCAGTACTTC.

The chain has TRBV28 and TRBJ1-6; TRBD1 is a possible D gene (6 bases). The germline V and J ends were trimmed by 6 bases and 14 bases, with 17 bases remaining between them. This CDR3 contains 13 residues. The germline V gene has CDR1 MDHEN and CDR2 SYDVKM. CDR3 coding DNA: TGTGCCAGCAGGCCCGCAGGGGATTTGGCCCTCCACTTT. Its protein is CASRPAGDLALHF. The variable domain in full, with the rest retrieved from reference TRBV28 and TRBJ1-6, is DVKVTQSSRYLVKRTGEKVFLECVQDMDHENMFWYRQDPGLGLRLIYFSYDVKMKEKGDIPEGYSVSREKKERFSLILESASTNQTSMYLCASRPAGDLALHFGNGTRLTVT.

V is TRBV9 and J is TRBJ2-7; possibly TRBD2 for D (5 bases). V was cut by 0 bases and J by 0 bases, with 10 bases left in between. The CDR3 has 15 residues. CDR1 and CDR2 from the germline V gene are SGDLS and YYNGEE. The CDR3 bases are TGTGCCAGCAGCGTAGGTGACTACTTCTCCTACGAGCAGTACTTC. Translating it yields CASSVGDYFSYEQYF.

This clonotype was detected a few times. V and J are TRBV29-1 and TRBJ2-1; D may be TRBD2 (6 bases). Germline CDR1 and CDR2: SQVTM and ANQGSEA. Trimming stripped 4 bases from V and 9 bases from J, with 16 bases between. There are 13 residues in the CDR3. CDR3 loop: CSVGRDAGGEQFF. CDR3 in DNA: TGCAGCGTTGGCCGGGACGCCGGGGGTGAGCAGTTCTTC.

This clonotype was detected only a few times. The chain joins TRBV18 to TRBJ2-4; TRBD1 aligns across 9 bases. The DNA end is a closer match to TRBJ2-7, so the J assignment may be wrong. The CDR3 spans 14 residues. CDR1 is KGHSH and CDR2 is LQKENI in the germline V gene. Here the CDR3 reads CASTTGGSQDEQYF. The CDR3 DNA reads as TGTGCCAGCACGACAGGGGGATCTCAGGACGAGCAGTACTTC.

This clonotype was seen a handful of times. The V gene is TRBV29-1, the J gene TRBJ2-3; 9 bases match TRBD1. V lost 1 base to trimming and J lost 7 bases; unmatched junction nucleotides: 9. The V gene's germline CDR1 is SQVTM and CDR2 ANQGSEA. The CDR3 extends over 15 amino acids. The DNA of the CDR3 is TGCAGCGTTGAAGTCGGACAGGGGATTAGGTATACGCAGTATTTT. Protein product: CSVEVGQGIRYTQYF.

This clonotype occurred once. The CDR3 reads CASSYVSRNNEQFF. The DNA of the CDR3 is TGTGCCAGCAGCTACGTGAGCCGGAACAATGAGCAGTTCTTC. The rearrangement links TRBV7-9 to TRBJ2-1; D gene ambiguous. The CDR3 totals 14 residues. Germline CDR1 and CDR2: SEHNR and FQNEAQ (reference sequence). The V end lost 4 bases, the J end lost 5 bases, and 12 bases lay between the germline ends.

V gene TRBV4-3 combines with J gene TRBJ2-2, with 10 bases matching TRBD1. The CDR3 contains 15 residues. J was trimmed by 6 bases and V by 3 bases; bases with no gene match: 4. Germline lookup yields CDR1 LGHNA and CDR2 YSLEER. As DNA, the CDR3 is TGCGCCAGCAGCCAGACAGGGGGCCTCGCCGGGGAGCTGTTTTTT. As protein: CASSQTGGLAGELFF.

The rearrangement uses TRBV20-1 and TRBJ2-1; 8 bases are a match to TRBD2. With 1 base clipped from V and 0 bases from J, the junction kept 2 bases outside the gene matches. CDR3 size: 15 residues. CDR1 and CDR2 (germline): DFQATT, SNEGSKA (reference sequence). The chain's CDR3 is CSARVAGSSYNEQFF. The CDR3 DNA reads TGCAGTGCTAGAGTAGCGGGGAGCTCCTACAATGAGCAGTTCTTC.

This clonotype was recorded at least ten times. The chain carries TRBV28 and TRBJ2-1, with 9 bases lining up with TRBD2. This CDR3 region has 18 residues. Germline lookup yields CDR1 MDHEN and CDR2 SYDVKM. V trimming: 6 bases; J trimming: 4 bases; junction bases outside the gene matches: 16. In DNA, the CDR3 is TGTGCCAGCAGGAGGGGCGGGAGGGGCGGTTCCTGGTACAATGAGCAGTTCTTC. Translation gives CASRRGGRGGSWYNEQFF.

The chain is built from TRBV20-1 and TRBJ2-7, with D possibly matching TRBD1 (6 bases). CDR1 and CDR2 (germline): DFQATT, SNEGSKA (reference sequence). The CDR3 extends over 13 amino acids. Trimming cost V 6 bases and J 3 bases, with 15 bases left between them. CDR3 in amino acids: CSARGTGIYEQYF. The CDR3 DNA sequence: TGCAGTGCCAGGGGTACTGGGATCTACGAGCAGTACTTC.

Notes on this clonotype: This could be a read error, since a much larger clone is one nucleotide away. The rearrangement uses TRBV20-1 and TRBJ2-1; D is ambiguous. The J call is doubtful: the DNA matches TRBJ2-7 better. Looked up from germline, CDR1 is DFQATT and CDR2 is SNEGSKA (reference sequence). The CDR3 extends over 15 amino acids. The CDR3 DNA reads TGCAGTGCTAGAAGACCCCGATCAAACTACAATGAGCAGTACTTC. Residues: CSARRPRSNYNEQYF.